This T cell receptor (beta chain) stems from a study of T cells after yellow fever vaccination. This clonotype has a count of ten or more. The antigen is not known. The 5'RACE template-switching step produced TCR cDNA and added a universal primer site and UMIs. TCRdb re-analysed the 5' RACE reads in MiXCR, keeping a single row per CDR3 protein. There are under 300,000 distinct CDR3 sequences in the sample; about 7% occur only once, and 0.65% to 0.9% lies in the top ten. Regarding the study as a whole: Weaker in magnitude, the secondary response showed a faster peak on day 5 versus 15.

Germline V lookup: CDR1 WNHNN, CDR2 SYGVQD (reference sequence). V lost 6 bases, J lost 7 bases, and 16 bases lay in between. The CDR3 length is 14 residues. The source is a man aged 25-45 years who received the YFV17D yellow fever vaccine. Material: CD4+ T cells sorted from PBMCs, obtained 15 days after the yellow fever booster vaccination. V is TRBV10-1 and J is TRBJ2-1; D possibly corresponds to TRBD2 (6 bases). Here the CDR3 reads CASSSGEISNEQFF. The CDR3 DNA reads as TGCGCCAGCAGCTCGGGAGAAATTAGTAATGAGCAGTTCTTC.